The TCR beta chain described here comes from a study of T-cell memory formation after mild COVID-19. Study-level background: There were largely donor-specific TCR clusters. Study results and caveats: Certain responding clones were present in pre-infection memory, suggesting participation of cross-reactive memory. Clones that shrank (day 15 to 85) were balanced CD4/CD8, whereas later expanders leaned CD4+.

TCRdb analysed the 5' RACE reads with MiXCR anew, one entry per CDR3 protein. Here the sample spans approximately 180,000 distinct CDR3 sequences, around 16% being singletons. The length of the CDR3 is 12 residues. Germline-derived CDR1 and CDR2 are SQVTM and ANQGSEA. V shed 4 bases and J shed 2 bases, with 6 bases lying between them. Worth noting for this clonotype: Its cognate antigen is unknown.

V usage is TRBV29-1 and J usage is TRBJ2-1; tentative D call: TRBD1 (5 bases). The source is an adult woman who had mild COVID-19 (a few samples of this study predate the infection). Cell type and time point are not known. Material for sequencing was PBMCs or a T cell subset sorted from them (not recorded which). The CDR3 sequence: CSVGTTYNEQFF. The CDR3 DNA is TGCAGCGTTGGGACAACCTACAATGAGCAGTTCTTC.